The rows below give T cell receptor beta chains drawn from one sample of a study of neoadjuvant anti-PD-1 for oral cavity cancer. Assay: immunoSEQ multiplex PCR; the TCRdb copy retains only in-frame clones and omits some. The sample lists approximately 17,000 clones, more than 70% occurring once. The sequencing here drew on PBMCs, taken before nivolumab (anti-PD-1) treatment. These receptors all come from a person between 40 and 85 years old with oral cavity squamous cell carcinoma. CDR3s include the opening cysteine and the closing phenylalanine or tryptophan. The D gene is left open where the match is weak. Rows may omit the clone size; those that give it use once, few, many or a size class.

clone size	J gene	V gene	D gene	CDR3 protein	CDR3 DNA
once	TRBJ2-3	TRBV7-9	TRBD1	CASSRDRTSTDTQYF	TGTGCCAGCAGCCGGGACAGGACCTCCACAGATACGCAGTATTTT
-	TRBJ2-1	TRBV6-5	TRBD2	CASKLAGPGDEQFF	TGTGCCAGCAAATTAGCGGGACCGGGCGATGAGCAGTTCTTC
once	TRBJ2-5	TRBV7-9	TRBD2	CASSLGTSGRTRGETQYF	TGTGCCAGCAGCTTAGGGACTAGCGGGAGGACCAGGGGAGAGACCCAGTACTTC
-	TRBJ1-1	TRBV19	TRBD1	CASRGIGTGVRDTEAFF	TGTGCCAGTAGGGGGATCGGGACAGGGGTCAGGGACACTGAAGCTTTCTTT
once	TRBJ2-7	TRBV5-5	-	CASTTTGGYEQYF	TGTGCCAGCACCACGACTGGGGGTTACGAGCAGTACTTC
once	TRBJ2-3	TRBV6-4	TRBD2	CASSDTAGQDTQYF	TGTGCCAGCAGTGACACAGCGGGGCAAGATACGCAGTATTTT
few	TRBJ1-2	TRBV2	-	CASSEERGRDGYTF	TGTGCCAGCAGTGAAGAGAGGGGGAGGGATGGCTACACCTTC
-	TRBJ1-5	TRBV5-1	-	CASSDVGGNQPQHF	TGCGCCAGCAGCGACGTGGGGGGCAATCAGCCCCAGCATTTT
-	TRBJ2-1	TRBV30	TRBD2	CAWASGRGASYNEQFF	TGTGCCTGGGCTAGCGGGAGGGGAGCGTCCTACAATGAGCAGTTCTTC
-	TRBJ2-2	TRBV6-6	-	CASSYSGERGELFF	TGTGCCAGCAGTTATTCGGGCGAGCGCGGGGAGCTGTTTTTT
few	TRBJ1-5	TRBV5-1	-	CASSPGGAVSQPQHF	TGCGCCAGCAGCCCCGGGGGGGCCGTTAGTCAGCCCCAGCATTTT
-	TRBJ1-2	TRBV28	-	CASSSGTSVYGYTF	TGTGCCAGCAGTTCCGGGACAAGTGTCTATGGCTACACCTTC
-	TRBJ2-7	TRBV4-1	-	CASSQDPQGFYEQYF	TGCGCCAGCAGCCAAGATCCACAGGGTTTCTACGAGCAGTACTTC
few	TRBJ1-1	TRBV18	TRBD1	CASSTGMNTEAFF	TGTGCCAGCTCGACAGGGATGAACACTGAAGCTTTCTTT
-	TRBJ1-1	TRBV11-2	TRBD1	CASSFGNRGITEAFF	TGTGCCAGCAGCTTTGGGAACAGGGGTATCACTGAAGCTTTCTTT
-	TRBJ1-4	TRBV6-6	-	CASRSGRGNEKLFF	TGTGCCAGCAGGTCAGGTCGGGGAAATGAAAAACTGTTTTTT
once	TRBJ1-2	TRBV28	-	CASSLGQTLGYGYTF	TGTGCCAGCAGTTTAGGACAGACCCTCGGCTATGGCTACACCTTC
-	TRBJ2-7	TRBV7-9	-	CASSLSGGYEQYF	TGTGCCAGCAGCTTATCAGGAGGCTACGAGCAGTACTTC
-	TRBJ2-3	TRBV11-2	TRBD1	CASSLIRGPYDTQYF	TGTGCCAGCAGCTTAATCAGGGGGCCGTACGATACGCAGTATTTT
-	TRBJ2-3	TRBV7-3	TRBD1	CASGKIGTASTDTQYF	TGTGCCAGCGGAAAAATCGGGACAGCTAGCACAGATACGCAGTATTTT
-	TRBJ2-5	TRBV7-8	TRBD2	CASSPRGDQYF	TGTGCCAGCAGTCCTCGGGGGGACCAGTACTTC
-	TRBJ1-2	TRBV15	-	CATSREEGVGYTF	TGTGCCACCAGCAGAGAGGAGGGGGTCGGCTACACCTTC
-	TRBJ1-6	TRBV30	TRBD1	CAWSARRGGSSPLHF	TGTGCCTGGAGTGCCCGCAGGGGGGGCAGTTCACCCCTCCACTTT
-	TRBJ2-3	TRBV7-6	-	CASSLRRASTDTQYF	TGTGCCAGCAGCTTACGACGGGCCAGCACAGATACGCAGTATTTT